The rows below give T cell receptor beta chains drawn from one sample of a study of blood T cell repertoires in COVID-19. Libraries were prepared by immunoSEQ multiplex PCR; TCRdb keeps only in-frame clonotypes and omits some of them. The repertoire holds 150,000 to 180,000 clones, with roughly 82% as singletons. The material sequenced was peripheral blood. The source of these receptors is a woman aged 45-65 years with acute or convalescent COVID-19. Both conserved end residues are part of each CDR3. A D gene is named only where the DNA matches it firmly. Size is stated for part of the rows, as once, few or many counts, or as a class when the clone is expanded.

D gene,J gene,V gene,clone size,CDR3 protein,CDR3 DNA
TRBD2,TRBJ2-3,TRBV24-1,-,CATSDPIQGLAGGGTDTQYF,TGTGCCACCAGTGATCCCATCCAGGGACTAGCGGGAGGAGGCACAGATACGCAGTATTTT
-,TRBJ1-1,TRBV13,-,CASSSRHEAFF,TGTGCCAGCAGCTCAAGACACGAAGCTTTCTTT
TRBD1,TRBJ1-5,TRBV6-6,-,CASSAGQKGQPQHF,TGTGCCAGCAGTGCGGGACAGAAAGGGCAGCCCCAGCATTTT
-,TRBJ1-1,TRBV5-6,-,CASKMRQDIMNTEAFF,TGTGCCAGCAAGATGAGACAGGATATCATGAACACTGAAGCTTTCTTT
TRBD2,TRBJ2-1,TRBV2,-,CASSRHSGSSYNEQFF,TGTGCCAGCAGTCGCCATAGCGGGAGCTCCTACAATGAGCAGTTCTTC
-,TRBJ2-5,TRBV15,-,CATSRARYRGQETQYF,TGTGCCACCAGCAGAGCTCGGTACCGGGGGCAAGAGACCCAGTACTTC
-,TRBJ1-2,TRBV19,-,CASARDKYYGYTF,TGTGCCAGTGCCCGGGACAAGTACTATGGCTACACCTTC
-,TRBJ2-2,TRBV9,-,CASSVDGHPMNTGELFF,TGTGCCAGCAGCGTAGACGGACACCCCATGAACACCGGGGAGCTGTTTTTT
TRBD1,TRBJ1-2,TRBV6-5,-,CASSPTDRAYGYTF,TGTGCCAGCAGTCCTACTGACAGGGCATATGGCTACACCTTC
TRBD1,TRBJ1-1,TRBV18,-,CASSPNRGLRNTEAFF,TGTGCCAGCTCACCAAACAGGGGTCTTAGGAACACTGAAGCTTTCTTT
TRBD2,TRBJ2-1,TRBV10-3,-,CAISISGVSKEQFF,TGTGCCATCAGTATTAGCGGGGTCTCTAAGGAGCAGTTCTTC
-,TRBJ2-3,TRBV5-1,-,CASSLGTRSRGDTQYF,TGCGCCAGCAGCTTGGGCACCCGTTCCCGGGGAGATACGCAGTATTTT
-,TRBJ1-1,TRBV5-5,-,CASSKGINTEAFF,TGTGCCAGCAGCAAGGGGATAAACACTGAAGCTTTCTTT
-,TRBJ2-3,TRBV12-3/TRBV12-4,-,CASSLVGQTPQYF,TGTGCCAGCAGTTTAGTTGGACAGACCCCGCAGTATTTT
TRBD1,TRBJ1-1,TRBV6-5,-,CASSRQGGTSAEAFF,TGTGCCAGCAGTAGGCAAGGGGGCACGAGCGCTGAAGCTTTCTTT
-,TRBJ1-3,TRBV11-1,-,CASSQGRSGNTIYF,TGTGCCAGCAGCCAGGGGCGCTCTGGAAACACCATATATTTT
TRBD2,TRBJ2-1,TRBV7-9,-,CASSPIAGGNYNEQFF,TGTGCCAGCAGCCCAATAGCGGGAGGCAACTACAATGAGCAGTTCTTC
-,TRBJ1-5,TRBV5-1,-,CASSLSGADQPQHF,TGCGCCAGCAGCTTGTCAGGGGCCGATCAGCCCCAGCATTTT
-,TRBJ1-5,TRBV5-5,-,CASSPGGGGGVQPQHF,TGTGCCAGCAGCCCCGGGGGAGGGGGTGGTGTTCAGCCCCAGCATTTT
TRBD1,TRBJ1-6,TRBV6-5,-,CASSPGTVNSPLHF,TGTGCCAGCAGTCCTGGGACAGTTAATTCACCCCTCCACTTT
TRBD2,TRBJ2-5,TRBV18,-,CASASSGGETQYF,TGTGCCAGCGCATCCTCGGGGGGGGAGACCCAGTACTTC
-,TRBJ1-1,TRBV10-2,-,CASSELPGTGNTEAFF,TGCGCCAGCAGTGAACTTCCCGGGACTGGGAACACTGAAGCTTTCTTT
-,TRBJ1-6,TRBV5-6,-,CASSFGRDNSPLHF,TGTGCCAGCAGCTTTGGGAGGGATAATTCACCCCTCCACTTT
-,TRBJ1-3,TRBV4-1,-,CASSPRGGPNSGNTIYF,TGCGCCAGCAGCCCTCGTGGAGGACCAAACTCTGGAAACACCATATATTTT
-,TRBJ2-7,TRBV11-1,-,CASSAARGPAYEQYF,TGTGCCAGCAGCGCCGCCAGGGGCCCCGCCTACGAGCAGTACTTC
-,TRBJ2-7,TRBV29-1,-,CSVASVSYEQYF,TGCAGCGTTGCTAGCGTCTCCTACGAGCAGTACTTC
-,TRBJ2-1,TRBV15,once,CATSRDSNEQFF,TGTGCCACCAGCAGGGACAGCAATGAGCAGTTCTTC
TRBD2,TRBJ2-2,TRBV6-6,-,CASSPSSRGGPPGTGELFF,TGTGCCAGCAGTCCCTCATCCCGCGGGGGGCCTCCGGGCACCGGGGAGCTGTTTTTT
-,TRBJ2-2,TRBV9,-,CASSVGPANTGELFF,TGTGCCAGCAGCGTAGGTCCAGCGAACACCGGGGAGCTGTTTTTT
TRBD2,TRBJ2-7,TRBV6-5,-,CASRLAGAYEQYF,TGTGCCAGCCGACTAGCGGGAGCCTACGAGCAGTACTTC
TRBD2,TRBJ2-3,TRBV7-2,-,CASSFGLAGADTQYF,TGTGCCAGCAGCTTCGGACTAGCGGGAGCCGATACGCAGTATTTT
-,TRBJ1-2,TRBV7-2,-,CASSRLLGQYNGYTF,TGTGCCAGCAGCCGGTTACTTGGGCAGTACAATGGCTACACCTTC
-,TRBJ2-7,TRBV6-1,-,CASSEADWYEQYF,TGTGCCAGCAGTGAGGCTGACTGGTACGAGCAGTACTTC
-,TRBJ1-2,TRBV3-1/TRBV3-2,-,CASKRIGRDGYTF,TGTGCCAGCAAGAGGATCGGGCGGGATGGCTACACCTTC
TRBD1,TRBJ2-7,TRBV6-5,-,CASSYGGTGLTYEQYF,TGTGCCAGCAGTTACGGCGGGACAGGCCTGACCTACGAGCAGTACTTC
-,TRBJ2-1,TRBV10-3,-,CAITTSGSSYNEQFF,TGTGCCATCACTACCAGCGGCTCCTCCTACAATGAGCAGTTCTTC
-,TRBJ2-1,TRBV5-4,-,CASSLDSGSYNEQFF,TGTGCCAGCAGCTTGGACTCCGGGTCCTACAATGAGCAGTTCTTC
TRBD1,TRBJ1-3,TRBV4-2,-,CASSQESGGSDTIYF,TGTGCCAGCAGCCAAGAGTCAGGGGGCTCGGACACCATATATTTT
TRBD1,TRBJ1-6,TRBV18,-,CASSADRASPLHF,TGTGCCAGCTCAGCCGACAGGGCCTCACCCCTCCACTTT
-,TRBJ1-5,TRBV7-8,-,CASSQDSLSGPQHF,TGTGCCAGCAGCCAGGACAGCCTCTCAGGGCCCCAGCATTTT
TRBD1,TRBJ2-7,TRBV7-2,-,CASSLAGQATYEQYF,TGTGCCAGCAGCTTAGCGGGACAGGCTACCTACGAGCAGTACTTC
-,TRBJ2-5,TRBV15,-,CATSRTGQETQYF,TGTGCCACCAGCAGGACGGGTCAAGAGACCCAGTACTTC
TRBD1,TRBJ1-5,TRBV4-2,-,CASSHAGTERNQPQHF,TGTGCCAGCAGCCATGCCGGGACAGAAAGGAATCAGCCCCAGCATTTT
TRBD2,TRBJ2-1,TRBV6-5,-,CAGSSGPSPYNEQFF,TGTGCCGGATCTAGCGGGCCCTCCCCCTACAATGAGCAGTTCTTC
TRBD1,TRBJ2-5,TRBV10-3,-,CAISGTGGQETQYF,TGTGCCATCAGTGGGACAGGGGGACAAGAGACCCAGTACTTC
TRBD2,TRBJ2-1,TRBV6-6,-,CASSYGREGTYNEQFF,TGTGCCAGCAGTTACGGGCGGGAGGGTACCTACAATGAGCAGTTCTTC